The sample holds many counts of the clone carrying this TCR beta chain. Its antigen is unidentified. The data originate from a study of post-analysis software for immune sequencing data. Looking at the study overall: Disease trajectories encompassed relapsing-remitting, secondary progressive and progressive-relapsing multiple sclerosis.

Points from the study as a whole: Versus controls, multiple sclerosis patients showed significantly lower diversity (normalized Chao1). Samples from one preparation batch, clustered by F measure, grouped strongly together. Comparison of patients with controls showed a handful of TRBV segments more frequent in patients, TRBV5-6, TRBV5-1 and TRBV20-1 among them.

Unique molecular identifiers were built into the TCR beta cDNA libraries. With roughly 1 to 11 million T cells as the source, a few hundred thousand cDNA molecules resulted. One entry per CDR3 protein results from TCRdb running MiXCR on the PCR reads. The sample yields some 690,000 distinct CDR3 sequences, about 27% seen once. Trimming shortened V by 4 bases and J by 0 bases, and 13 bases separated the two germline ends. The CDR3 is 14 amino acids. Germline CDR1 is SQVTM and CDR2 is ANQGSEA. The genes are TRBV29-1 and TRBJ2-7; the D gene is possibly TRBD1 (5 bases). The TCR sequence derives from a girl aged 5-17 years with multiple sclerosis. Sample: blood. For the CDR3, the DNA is TGCAGCGTTGTCTGGGGCCGCATCTCCTACGAGCAGTACTTC. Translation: CSVVWGRISYEQYF.